The sequence of this T cell receptor beta chain was determined in a study of T cell responses to AZD1222 COVID-19 vaccine. General study points: When two AZD1222 doses had been given, Spike-specific TCR breadth and depth rose. Variant regions that are unmutated are reportedly the target of nearly half of spike-specific TCRs. Clonal diversity may have been underestimated, and the donors were mostly white British, with more females than males. There were repertoire samples only from the period after the peak T cell response.

Clones were sequenced by immunoSEQ multiplex PCR, and TCRdb holds only the in-frame ones, with some missing. Altogether approximately 64,000 clones are present, over 80% being singletons, with the ten largest covering about 6%. In this sample, this clone turned up once. Its antigen is not known. Germline lookup yields CDR1 SGDLS and CDR2 YYNGEE. Trimming at V came to 0 bases and at J to 10 bases, leaving 9 bases not matched to a gene. The length of the CDR3 is 16 residues. The material was peripheral blood, obtained 28 days after the second dose of the MenACWY control vaccine. The sequence was collected from an adult who received the MenACWY meningococcal vaccine as a control. The rearrangement links TRBV9 to TRBJ1-6; 8 nucleotides align to TRBD1. The CDR3 loop is CASSVETGDRGSPLHF. CDR3 sequence (DNA): TGTGCCAGCAGCGTAGAGACAGGGGATAGAGGCTCACCCCTCCACTTT.